Listed below are T cell receptor beta chains from one sample, sequenced in a study of blood T cell repertoires in COVID-19. Produced via immunoSEQ multiplex PCR; TCRdb's table is partial and in-frame only. This table has under 300,000 clones, approximately 85% appearing once. The sequencing input was PBMCs or T cells enriched from blood (not recorded which). All receptors come from a woman between 45 and 65 years old who had recovered from COVID-19. Each CDR3 is given with its conserved first and last residue. D genes are given only for firm matches. Clone size is not always given. Where it is, it says once, few, many or a class for expanded clones.

CDR3 | DNA | D | V | size | J
CAAKPGLASDTQYF | TGTGCCGCCAAACCGGGACTAGCGTCAGATACGCAGTATTTT | TRBD2 | TRBV27 | - | TRBJ2-3
CASSVVVSAAPYEQYF | TGTGCCAGCAGCGTAGTAGTTAGCGCTGCACCCTACGAGCAGTACTTC | - | TRBV9 | - | TRBJ2-7
CASSLSPRANGGGYTF | TGTGCCAGCAGTTTATCCCCTAGGGCCAATGGAGGCGGCTACACCTTC | - | TRBV28 | - | TRBJ1-2
CASRQTGNTEAFF | TGTGCCAGCAGACAGACAGGGAACACTGAAGCTTTCTTT | - | TRBV2 | few | TRBJ1-1
CASSLGSVTTDTQYF | TGCGCCAGCAGCTTGGGCAGCGTCACGACAGATACGCAGTATTTT | - | TRBV5-1 | - | TRBJ2-3
CASSPKHRGAEAFF | TGTGCCAGCAGCCCGAAGCACCGGGGGGCTGAAGCTTTCTTT | - | TRBV3-1/TRBV3-2 | - | TRBJ1-1
CASNLPGQTNYGYTF | TGTGCCAGCAATTTGCCGGGACAAACTAACTATGGCTACACCTTC | - | TRBV6-6 | - | TRBJ1-2
CASSYSGGSSYEQYF | TGTGCCAGCAGTTACTCGGGGGGGAGCTCCTACGAGCAGTACTTC | TRBD2 | TRBV6-6 | - | TRBJ2-7
CASSLDGDGYEQYF | TGTGCCAGCAGCTTAGATGGCGACGGGTACGAGCAGTACTTC | - | TRBV7-8 | - | TRBJ2-7
CASRPHSGRYEQYF | TGTGCCAGCAGACCTCATAGCGGGAGGTACGAGCAGTACTTC | TRBD2 | TRBV28 | - | TRBJ2-7
CASSLKLAGAWEQYF | TGTGCCAGCAGCCTAAAACTAGCGGGAGCATGGGAGCAGTACTTC | TRBD2 | TRBV5-6 | - | TRBJ2-7
CASSLTGSHEQYF | TGTGCCAGCAGTTTAACAGGGTCCCACGAGCAGTACTTC | - | TRBV27 | - | TRBJ2-7
CAWGRDSSTEAFF | TGTGCCTGGGGGAGGGACTCGAGCACTGAAGCTTTCTTT | - | TRBV30 | - | TRBJ1-1
CASSGGYGYTF | TGTGCCAGCAGCGGAGGCTATGGCTACACCTTC | - | TRBV6-5 | - | TRBJ1-2
CASSITQGAAGELFF | TGTGCCAGTAGTATAACACAGGGAGCTGCCGGGGAGCTGTTTTTT | - | TRBV19 | - | TRBJ2-2
CASRVEGRQGGSPLHF | TGTGCCAGCAGAGTCGAGGGTAGGCAGGGGGGATCACCCCTCCACTTT | TRBD1 | TRBV2 | - | TRBJ1-6
CASSSKGAQPSWSPLHF | TGTGCCAGCAGTTCAAAGGGGGCCCAACCTTCTTGGTCACCCCTCCACTTT | TRBD1 | TRBV27 | once | TRBJ1-6
CASSPRTGGNTEAFF | TGTGCCAGCTCACCCAGGACAGGGGGGAACACTGAAGCTTTCTTT | TRBD1 | TRBV18 | - | TRBJ1-1
CASGAGGRAGGEQFF | TGTGCCAGCGGCGCTGGCGGGAGGGCCGGCGGTGAGCAGTTCTTC | TRBD2 | TRBV2 | few | TRBJ2-1
CASSLAAGYEQYF | TGTGCCAGCAGTTTAGCGGCCGGCTACGAGCAGTACTTC | - | TRBV28 | - | TRBJ2-7
CASSLAPGRNYGYTF | TGTGCCAGCAGCTTAGCGCCAGGGCGAAACTATGGCTACACCTTC | - | TRBV7-9 | few | TRBJ1-2
CASSRGLAGSGGELFF | TGTGCCAGCAGCCGCGGTCTAGCGGGATCAGGCGGGGAGCTGTTTTTT | TRBD2 | TRBV11-2 | - | TRBJ2-2
CAIGTSGRSMDEQFF | TGTGCCATCGGGACTAGCGGGAGGTCAATGGATGAGCAGTTCTTC | TRBD2 | TRBV10-3 | - | TRBJ2-1
CSVYSFSSYNEQFF | TGCAGCGTTTATAGTTTTTCATCCTACAATGAGCAGTTCTTC | - | TRBV29-1 | - | TRBJ2-1
CASSPGDRDYGYTF | TGTGCCAGCTCACCGGGGGACAGAGACTATGGCTACACCTTC | TRBD1 | TRBV18 | once | TRBJ1-2
CASSFLGGNTEAFF | TGCGCCAGCAGCTTTCTGGGGGGGAACACTGAAGCTTTCTTT | - | TRBV5-1 | - | TRBJ1-1
CASSLKIPNYGYTF | TGCGCCAGCAGCCTAAAGATCCCGAACTATGGCTACACCTTC | - | TRBV5-1 | - | TRBJ1-2
CASSDRQGRSTDTQYF | TGTGCCAGCAGTGACCGACAAGGTCGGAGCACAGATACGCAGTATTTT | - | TRBV6-1 | - | TRBJ2-3
CASYSGTRYEQYF | TGTGCCAGCTATTCGGGGACAAGATACGAGCAGTACTTC | - | TRBV18 | - | TRBJ2-7
CASSQTSGIYEQYF | TGCGCCAGCAGCCAGACTAGCGGGATCTACGAGCAGTACTTC | TRBD2 | TRBV5-1 | - | TRBJ2-7
CASSSSGTGNEQYF | TGTGCCAGCAGCTCCTCCGGGACAGGGAACGAGCAGTACTTC | TRBD1 | TRBV7-9 | - | TRBJ2-7
CASSAQGEDYGYTF | TGTGCCAGCAGTGCTCAGGGGGAAGACTATGGCTACACCTTC | TRBD1 | TRBV28 | - | TRBJ1-2
CASSRQQTPTNEKLFF | TGTGCCAGCTCACGACAGCAAACCCCAACTAATGAAAAACTGTTTTTT | - | TRBV18 | - | TRBJ1-4
CASSESGSHNEQFF | TGCGCCAGCAGTGAGAGCGGGAGTCACAATGAGCAGTTCTTC | TRBD2 | TRBV10-1 | - | TRBJ2-1
CASSSRSGSGTDTQYF | TGTGCCAGCAGCTCCAGAAGCGGGAGCGGCACAGATACGCAGTATTTT | TRBD2 | TRBV9 | - | TRBJ2-3
CASSRTSGGYNEQFF | TGTGCCAGCAGCCGGACTAGCGGGGGGTACAATGAGCAGTTCTTC | TRBD2 | TRBV11-2 | - | TRBJ2-1
CASSLGSPGSEAFF | TGCGCCAGCAGCTTGGGGAGCCCTGGGTCTGAAGCTTTCTTT | - | TRBV5-1 | - | TRBJ1-1
CASSSISATLNYGYTF | TGTGCCAGCAGTTCCATATCAGCGACCCTAAACTATGGCTACACCTTC | - | TRBV6-2/TRBV6-3 | - | TRBJ1-2
CASSLLARRQGTDTQYF | TGCGCCAGCAGCTTGTTAGCGAGACGACAGGGTACAGATACGCAGTATTTT | TRBD1 | TRBV5-1 | - | TRBJ2-3
CASSVDPGKGAYNEQFF | TGTGCCAGCAGCGTAGACCCAGGGAAGGGTGCATACAATGAGCAGTTCTTC | - | TRBV9 | - | TRBJ2-1
CASSLVLSSYNSPLHF | TGTGCCAGCAGCTTGGTACTGAGCTCCTATAATTCACCCCTCCACTTT | - | TRBV27 | - | TRBJ1-6
CASSFTGYNEQFF | TGTGCCAGCAGCTTCACTGGTTACAATGAGCAGTTCTTC | - | TRBV12-3/TRBV12-4 | - | TRBJ2-1
CASSYRQERTDTQYF | TGTGCCAGCAGCTATAGACAGGAGCGCACAGATACGCAGTATTTT | - | TRBV28 | - | TRBJ2-3
CASRGQGADSPLHF | TGTGCCAGCAGAGGACAGGGGGCTGATTCACCCCTCCACTTT | TRBD1 | TRBV2 | once | TRBJ1-6
CASSGRAMIGTAVNIQYF | TGTGCCAGCAGTGGGAGGGCTATGATCGGGACCGCGGTAAACATTCAGTACTTC | - | TRBV25-1 | - | TRBJ2-4
CASSQVSGSYNEQFF | TGTGCCAGCAGCCAAGTGAGCGGCTCCTACAATGAGCAGTTCTTC | - | TRBV3-1/TRBV3-2 | - | TRBJ2-1
CASSRQRLYNEQFF | TGCGCCAGCAGCAGGCAGCGACTTTACAATGAGCAGTTCTTC | - | TRBV4-1 | - | TRBJ2-1
CASSSKDRGGSQPQHF | TGTGCCAGCAGCTCCAAGGACAGGGGGGGAAGTCAGCCCCAGCATTTT | TRBD1 | TRBV7-2 | - | TRBJ1-5
CASSPSNLATTQYF | TGTGCCAGCAGCCCCAGTAATCTAGCGACGACCCAGTACTTC | - | TRBV7-9 | - | TRBJ2-5
CASSFLAGSNNEQFF | TGCGCCAGCAGCTTCCTAGCGGGCAGCAACAATGAGCAGTTCTTC | TRBD2 | TRBV5-1 | few | TRBJ2-1
CASSLDGQGALSNGYTF | TGCGCCAGCAGCTTGGATGGACAGGGGGCTCTATCAAACGGCTACACCTTC | TRBD1 | TRBV5-1 | - | TRBJ1-2
CASSLGFTGATEAFF | TGCGCCAGCAGCTTGGGGTTTACAGGGGCAACTGAAGCTTTCTTT | TRBD1 | TRBV5-1 | - | TRBJ1-1